This T cell receptor beta chain was sequenced during a study of identical twins. Whole-study results and caveats: Beta out-of-frame sequences showed weaker excess sharing between twins. Twin sharing of out-of-frame TCR alpha was underestimated by models in monozygotic pairs. Its conclusions, products of cross-sectional statistical analysis, did not come from following the same donors.

One entry per CDR3 protein, called by TCRdb with MiXCR from the 5' RACE reads. Seen here are a few hundred thousand distinct CDR3 sequences, approximately 9.1% observed once, and the top ten hold approximately 8.9%. The CDR3 spans 15 residues. The trim removed 4 bases at V and 4 bases at J, leaving 4 bases unmatched. This clonotype was seen a handful of times. Its antigen is undetermined. All donors comprised healthy Caucasians. The sequenced material came from naive T cells sorted from blood. The J gene is TRBJ2-1, the V gene TRBV12-3 or TRBV12-4, with 10 bases matching TRBD2. The receptor was derived from a woman in her 50s in good health. CDR3 amino acids: CASSSPSGSYNEQFF. DNA for the CDR3: TGTGCCAGCAGTTCTCCTAGCGGGAGTTACAATGAGCAGTTCTTC.